Listed here is a single TCR beta chain. The antigen remains undetermined. The entry originates in a study of OX40 agonist ivuxolimab in advanced cancers. Overall study: An agonistic anti-OX40 (CD134) antibody, ivuxolimab, was used to treat the patients. Mean age about 60 years, range about 20 to 79; nearly 85% male. Findings of the study overall: Expanded peripheral T cells had an undetermined antigen specificity.

Generated by immunoSEQ multiplex PCR, the TCRdb table keeps only in-frame clones and is missing some. The sample has 55,000 to 85,000 clones, around 86% seen once; the top ten hold 2.8%. The CDR3 sequence is 13 residues long. Germline V gene data show CDR1 as SGHDT and CDR2 as YYEEEE. Trimming cost V 0 bases and J 6 bases, with 9 bases left between them. J is TRBJ1-1 and V is TRBV5-6, with D possibly TRBD1 on 6 matching bases. The TCR comes from an adult with an advanced solid tumor such as melanoma, head and neck, liver or kidney cancer. Material: CD4+ or CD8+ T cells sorted from blood, obtained in a trial of the OX40 agonist ivuxolimab. This CDR3 reads CASSLVGGAEAFF. CDR3 DNA sequence: TGTGCCAGCAGCTTGGTAGGGGGAGCTGAAGCTTTCTTT.